This T cell receptor (beta chain) was identified in a study of beta chain features in type 1 diabetes. Findings and caveats of the study: For Type 1 diabetes patients, all four CD4+ subsets carried TCRB CDR3s that were moderately but significantly shorter.

CDR1 and CDR2 from the germline V gene are MNHNS and SASEGT. There are 13 residues in the CDR3. The V end was cut by 0 bases, the J end by 4 bases, with 7 bases between. Comment on this clone: Its antigen remains unknown.

Isolated RNA was reverse transcribed in full, so expressed TCRB transcripts were sequenced. Only in-frame clones appear in the TCRdb table, and some are missing; sequencing was by immunoSEQ multiplex PCR. The table shows 120,000 or so clones, with 15% to 20% occurring only once. The chain employs TRBV6-1 and TRBJ2-7; no definite D call. Input material: central memory CD4+ T cells from blood. The receptor was derived from a man aged 25 to 40 with type 1 diabetes. CDR3 protein: CASSEASRYEQYF. The CDR3 DNA reads as TGTGCCAGCAGTGAAGCATCTAGGTACGAGCAGTACTTC.